The 20 T cell receptor beta chains below come from one sample, sequenced in a study of CD8+ T cells in alopecia areata. Extracted RNA was reverse transcribed into cDNA, the sequencing template. Libraries were prepared by immunoSEQ multiplex PCR; TCRdb keeps only in-frame clonotypes and omits some of them. The table lists some 110,000 clones, with no singletons. The material sequenced was lesional skin. The receptor set was obtained from a C3H/HeJ mouse with alopecia areata. The mouse line has the MHC haplotype H2-k.

This clone was counted only a few times. The gene names given are mouse names. From the germline J gene comes the end of the CDR3, since the read stops 4 residues before it. V and J are TRBV19 and TRBJ2-1; unclear D gene. Germline CDR1 is FNHDT and CDR2 is SITEND (reference sequence). Trimming took off 1 base at V and 5 bases at J, with 7 bases between the two ends. The CDR3 loop spans 13 amino acids. The CDR3 loop is CASSISSDAEQFF. CDR3 bases read: TGTGCCAGCAGTATAAGTTCTGATGCT.

This clone was picked up a small number of times. TCRdb's protein sequence differs at residue 11 from the translated DNA; the protein presented here follows the DNA. The genes and germline here are from mouse. The read falls 3 residues short of the CDR3 end, and the missing part is taken from the germline J gene. The chain joins TRBV16 to TRBJ1-3; D uncertain. V was trimmed by 3 bases and J by 1 base, leaving 7 bases between them. Germline CDR1 SGHSA, CDR2 FRNQAP. The CDR3 has 14 residues. CDR3 residues: CASSFQKSGNTLYF. Incomplete CDR3 DNA: TGTGCAAGCAGCTTTCAGAAATCTGGAAATACG.

The table lists this clone with many counts. At residue 12, the TCRdb amino acid sequence and the translated nucleotide sequence differ, so the protein here is the DNA translation. The genes are named according to mouse. Sequencing ends 3 residues short of the CDR3 end; the germline J gene provides the rest. The chain links TRBV13-2 to TRBJ1-3; tentatively, D is TRBD1 (6 bases). Germline V CDR1 and CDR2: NNHNN, SYGAGS (reference sequence). The V end lost 0 bases, the J end lost 4 bases, and 11 bases lay between the germline ends. CDR3 size: 15 residues. CDR3 bases read: TGTGCCAGCGGTGATGGTCCAGGGGTCGGAAATACG. It specifies CASGDGPGVGNT. In full, the CDR3 is CASGDGPGVGNTLYF.

This clone was counted between two and nine times. Gene labels here are mouse ones. The read comes to an end 4 residues before the CDR3 does, leaving the germline J gene to fill in the end. The chain is built from TRBV1 and TRBJ2-7; D possibly corresponds to TRBD2 (6 bases). The CDR3 runs to 15 residues. V was cut by 1 base and J by 0 bases, with 10 bases left in between. Germline CDR1 NSQYPW, CDR2 LRSPGD (reference sequence). The sequenced CDR3 bases are TGCACCTGCAGTGCAGGAGGGACTTTCTCCTAT. This sequence encodes CTCSAGGTFSY. The full CDR3 is CTCSAGGTFSYEQYF.

In the case of this clone: Mouse gene names and germline throughout. The CDR3 end falls 4 residues outside the read, so it is completed with the germline J gene. The chain employs TRBV13-3 and TRBJ2-4, with 7 nucleotides matching TRBD2. This CDR3 is 14 amino acids long. Germline CDR1 is NNHDY and CDR2 is SYVADS. The CDR3 spells CASSDASGGNTLYF. The CDR3 DNA, read in part, is TGTGCCAGCAGTGATGCGTCTGGGGGAAAC.

This clone turned up a few times. All gene names here are mouse names. Incomplete CDR3 DNA: TGTGCCTGGGGCACAGGGAACTCC. Translation: CAWGTGNS. The complete CDR3 sequence is CAWGTGNSDYTF. The V call is TRBV31, the J call TRBJ1-2, with D maybe TRBD1 (6 bases). The read finishes 4 residues shy of the CDR3 end, and the germline J gene is used to complete it. Between the trimmed V and J ends, which lost 5 bases and 2 bases, there was a span of 9 bases. Germline assignment: CDR1 GKSSPN and CDR2 SITVG. This CDR3 is 12 amino acids long.

This clone was counted a few times. Here the gene names and germline are mouse. The read ends 4 residues early relative to the CDR3; the germline J gene fills the gap. The chain recombines TRBV13-1 with TRBJ1-2, with D perhaps TRBD1 (5 bases). In germline, CDR1 is NSHNY, CDR2 SYGAGN. The CDR3 has 13 amino acids. The CDR3: CASSDGEGSDYTF. Partial CDR3 DNA: TGTGCCAGCAGTGATGGGGAGGGGTCC.

This clone was seen repeatedly, ten times or more. Mouse gene names and germline throughout. The CDR3 is cut off 4 residues early in the read; its end comes from the germline J gene. The chain links TRBV13-3 to TRBJ1-1; perhaps TRBD1 as D (5 bases). Looked up from germline, CDR1 is NNHDY and CDR2 is SYVADS. The CDR3 is made up of 14 amino acids. V lost 0 bases to trimming and J lost 4 bases, with 10 bases between them. The CDR3 loop reads CASSDGRGGTEVFF. CDR3 bases read: TGTGCCAGCAGTGATGGACGGGGGGGCACA.

On this clone: Gene names and germline match the mouse. The read falls 4 residues short of the CDR3 end, and the missing part is taken from the germline J gene. The chain combines TRBV13-2 with TRBJ1-2; TRBD1 is a possible D gene (6 bases). The CDR3 sequence is 15 residues long. Germline values: CDR1 NNHNN, CDR2 SYGAGS (reference sequence). V was pared by 2 bases and J by 0 bases, with 11 bases between. The CDR3 loop is CASGERQDANSDYTF. CDR3 DNA, as far as it was read: TGTGCCAGCGGTGAGAGACAGGATGCAAACTCC.

This clone turned up a few times. Genes and germline are mouse. From the germline J gene comes the end of the CDR3, since the read stops 4 residues before it. The V and J genes are TRBV1 and TRBJ2-2, with 7 bases identical to TRBD1. Germline V gene data show CDR1 as NSQYPW and CDR2 as LRSPGD (reference sequence). This CDR3 has 17 amino acids. V was pared by 0 bases and J by 2 bases, with 6 bases of the junction left unmatched. The CDR3 is CTCSADKGTVNTGQLYF. The DNA read from the CDR3 is TGCACCTGCAGTGCAGATAAAGGGACAGTTAACACCGGG.

In this sample, this clone turned up a few times. The gene names here belong to mouse. The CDR3 end falls 4 residues outside the read, so it is completed with the germline J gene. The chain has TRBV19 and TRBJ2-3; the D gene is possibly TRBD2 (5 bases). Between the trimmed V and J ends, which lost 2 bases and 0 bases, there was a span of 10 bases. Germline CDR1 reads FNHDT; CDR2 reads SITEND (reference sequence). The CDR3 is made up of 15 amino acids. The part of the CDR3 DNA that was read is TGTGCCAGCAGTATCTTGGGGAATAGTGCAGAA. It translates to CASSILGNSAE. The whole CDR3 protein is CASSILGNSAETLYF.

This clone was picked up a small number of times. The gene symbols are mouse symbols. The read comes to an end 4 residues before the CDR3 does, leaving the germline J gene to fill in the end. The rearrangement uses TRBV13-2 and TRBJ1-4; D gene unclear. Germline loops: CDR1 NNHNN, CDR2 SYGAGS (reference sequence). This CDR3 region has 15 residues. The ends were cut back, 3 bases at V and 0 bases at J, with 9 bases in the middle. Partial CDR3 DNA: TGTGCCAGCGGTGGTCTACAGTTTTCCAACGAA. Residues: CASGGLQFSNE. The full CDR3 is CASGGLQFSNERLFF.

This clone was picked up many times. Gene labels here are mouse ones. The missing CDR3 end, 4 residues past where the read stops, is filled in from the germline J gene. V gene TRBV31 combines with J gene TRBJ1-4; 9 bases align to TRBD1. The V segment lost 3 bases and the J segment 3 bases; nucleotides outside the gene matches: 5. CDR1 and CDR2 from the germline V gene are GKSSPN and SITVG. This CDR3 is built from 15 residues. The sequenced CDR3 bases are TGTGCCTGGAGCCCCGGGACAGGGACCAACGAA. It codes for CAWSPGTGTNE. The whole CDR3 sequence is CAWSPGTGTNERLFF. Drawing the rest from reference TRBV31 and TRBJ1-4, the complete variable domain is AQTIHQWPVAEIKAVGSPLSLGCTIKGKSSPNLYWYWQATGGTLQQLFYSITVGQVESVVQLNLSASRPKDDQFILSTEKLLLSHSGFYLCAWSPGTGTNERLFFGHGTKLSVL.

Ten or more counts support this clone. Each gene name is a mouse one. The CDR3 end falls 4 residues outside the read, so it is completed with the germline J gene. The J gene is TRBJ1-2, the V gene TRBV13-3; D possibly corresponds to TRBD1 (6 bases). Trimming left V 5 bases short and J 2 bases short, with 10 bases between. Germline CDR1 reads NNHDY; CDR2 reads SYVADS. The CDR3 sequence is 13 residues long. CDR3 sequence: CASSPRGNSDYTF. The part of the CDR3 DNA that was read is TGTGCCAGCAGCCCCAGGGGTAACTCC.

This clone has just a few counts. Genes and germline are mouse. The read ends 4 residues early relative to the CDR3; the germline J gene fills the gap. The gene calls are TRBV1 and TRBJ2-5; D perhaps matches TRBD2 (7 bases). The CDR3 is made up of 14 amino acids. The germline CDR1 and CDR2 sequences are NSQYPW and LRSPGD (reference sequence). V lost 3 bases and J 3 bases, leaving 10 bases between the germline ends. The CDR3 is CTCSAGGPQDTQYF. The sequenced part of the CDR3 DNA is TGCACCTGCAGTGCTGGGGGGCCTCAAGAC.

In this sample, this clone turned up a few times. Gene names and germline match the mouse. The CDR3 end falls 4 residues outside the read, so it is completed with the germline J gene. V is TRBV19 and J is TRBJ2-7; 10 bases are a match to TRBD2. CDR1 is FNHDT and CDR2 is SITEND in the germline V gene (reference sequence). The CDR3 loop spans 15 amino acids. With V trimmed by 4 bases and J by 2 bases, 6 bases remained unmatched. The sequenced CDR3 bases are TGTGCCAGCAGTCCTCGGACTGGGGGTCCCTAT. It specifies CASSPRTGGPY. The full CDR3 is CASSPRTGGPYEQYF.

About this clone: TCRdb's protein does not match the DNA translation at residue 16; the protein provided is translated from the DNA. The genes are named according to mouse. The read terminates 3 residues before the CDR3 end, so the remaining end is supplied by the germline J gene. The genes are TRBV12-1 and TRBJ1-3; 10 nucleotides align to TRBD1. Unmatched junction bases numbered 12, after V lost 2 bases and J lost 0 bases. CDR3 length: 19 amino acids. Germline V gene lookup returns CDR1 SGHSN and CDR2 HYEKVE. CDR3: CASSPFDRGRGNSGNTLYF. The CDR3 bases that were read are TGTGCCAGCTCTCCCTTTGACAGGGGGCGCGGAAATTCTGGAAATACG. Looking up the rest from reference TRBV12-1 and TRBJ1-3 gives the full variable domain: DSGVVQSPRHIIKEKGGRSVLTCIPISGHSNVVWYQQTLGKELKFLIQHYEKVERDKGFLPSRFSVQQFDDYHSEMNMSALELEDSAMYFCASSPFDRGRGNSGNTLYFGEGSRLIVV.

The sample holds a few counts of this clone. Mouse germline and gene names are used. The read ends 4 residues before the CDR3 terminus; that terminus is restored from the germline J gene. The rearrangement links TRBV19 to TRBJ2-7; a possible D gene is TRBD1 (5 bases). The CDR3 loop spans 14 amino acids. CDR1 is FNHDT and CDR2 is SITEND in the germline V gene (reference sequence). The V end was cut by 5 bases, the J end by 0 bases, with 12 bases between. CDR3 amino acids: CASSEGSSSYEQYF. The covered CDR3 bases are TGTGCCAGCAGCGAGGGGAGTAGCTCCTAT. The variable domain in full, with the rest retrieved from reference TRBV19 and TRBJ2-7, is GGIITQTPKFLIGQEGQKLTLKCQQNFNHDTMYWYRQDSGKGLRLIYYSITENDLQKGDLSEGYDASREKKSSFSLTVTSAQKNEMAVFLCASSEGSSSYEQYFGPGTRLTVL.

This clone was picked up a small number of times. Germline and genes: mouse. The read ends 4 residues early relative to the CDR3; the germline J gene fills the gap. The chain links TRBV1 to TRBJ2-2, with 7 bases that match TRBD1. The germline V gene has CDR1 NSQYPW and CDR2 LRSPGD (reference sequence). V gave up 4 bases and J gave up 0 bases; unmatched junction bases: 2. The CDR3 is 15 residues long. CDR3 protein: CTCSGQGPNTGQLYF. Incomplete CDR3 DNA: TGCACCTGCAGTGGACAGGGACCAAACACCGGG. Full variable domain (missing parts from reference TRBV1 and TRBJ2-2): VTLLEQNPRWRLVPRGQAVNLRCILKNSQYPWMSWYQQDLQKQLQWLFTLRSPGDKEVKSLPGADYLATRVTDTELRLQVANMSQGRTLYCTCSGQGPNTGQLYFGEGSKLTVL.

About this clone: Germline and genes here are mouse. The CDR3 end lies 4 residues beyond the end of the read and is filled in from the germline J gene. The chain has TRBV1 and TRBJ2-5, with TRBD1 as a possible D gene (5 bases). The CDR3 consists of 15 residues. Germline lookup yields CDR1 NSQYPW and CDR2 LRSPGD (reference sequence). The CDR3 protein is CTCSADPPGRDTQYF. Incomplete CDR3 DNA: TGCACCTGCAGTGCAGATCCCCCAGGGAGAGAC.